Listed below are T cell receptor beta chains from one sample, sequenced in a study of cytomegalovirus exposure and HLA in healthy donors. Generated by immunoSEQ multiplex PCR, the TCRdb table keeps only in-frame clones and is missing some. Seen here are about 35,000 clones, 75% to 85% observed once, and the top ten hold around 3.6%. The source material was PBMCs. All receptors come from a woman under 30 in good health and CMV-seronegative. Each CDR3 is given with its conserved first and last residue. D genes are given only for firm matches. Part of the rows lack a size; the others show once, few, many or a class for expanded clones.

J	V	D	size	DNA	CDR3
TRBJ2-1	TRBV7-8	TRBD2	NA	TGTGCCAGCAGCCCGCAACTAGCGGGAGTAGTCAATGAGCAGTTCTTC	CASSPQLAGVVNEQFF
TRBJ2-7	TRBV5-5	NA	NA	TGTGCCAGCGCCACCGCGCTGACAGGAAAATACGAGCAGTACTTC	CASATALTGKYEQYF
TRBJ2-3	TRBV2	NA	NA	TGTGCCAGCAGCGGGCAGGGAAGGAATACGCAGTATTTT	CASSGQGRNTQYF
TRBJ1-1	TRBV14	NA	NA	TGTGCCAGCAGCCAAGATGGCCCTGAAGCTTTCTTT	CASSQDGPEAFF
TRBJ1-3	TRBV28	NA	once	TGTGCCAGCAGTCTGACAGCGGGAAACACCATATATTTT	CASSLTAGNTIYF
TRBJ2-1	TRBV6-1	TRBD2	once	TGTGCCAGCGAAGCGGGGGGGTCCTACAATGAGCAGTTCTTC	CASEAGGSYNEQFF
TRBJ1-2	TRBV7-2	NA	NA	TGTGCCAGCAGCTCGACCTCACTACAGGGCTGCGGCTACACCTTC	CASSSTSLQGCGYTF
TRBJ2-1	TRBV7-3	NA	NA	TGTGCCAGCAGCTCTCCATCGGTCAATGAGCAGTTCTTC	CASSSPSVNEQFF
TRBJ1-1	TRBV10-3	TRBD1	few	TGTGCCATCAGTGAGCTAACGGGACAGTACACTGAAGCTTTCTTT	CAISELTGQYTEAFF
TRBJ2-1	TRBV4-2	NA	few	TGTGCCAGCAGCCAAGTGATGGGGGAGGACCATGAGCAGTTCTTC	CASSQVMGEDHEQFF
TRBJ2-1	TRBV6-1	TRBD2	NA	TGTGCCAGCCTAATGCTAGCGGGCTCCTACAATGAGCAGTTCTTC	CASLMLAGSYNEQFF
TRBJ1-1	TRBV5-1	TRBD1	NA	TGCGCCAGCAGTACCCGAGGAGGGGGACAGACTGAAGCTTTCTTT	CASSTRGGGQTEAFF
TRBJ2-1	TRBV12-2	NA	NA	TGTGCAAGTCGCTTATATCCTTATGTGCCCGGGAGAGGAGACTACAATGAGCAGTTCTTC	CASRLYPYVPGRGDYNEQFF
TRBJ1-3	TRBV9	NA	once	TGTGCCAGCAGCGTCTTCTCTGGAAACACCATATATTTT	CASSVFSGNTIYF
TRBJ2-7	TRBV7-3	TRBD2	NA	TGTGCCAGCAGCTTAAGTGGTAGCGGGAGAACGGGTGAGCAGTACTTC	CASSLSGSGRTGEQYF
TRBJ2-1	TRBV7-2	NA	NA	TGTGCCAGCAGCTCTCCCCGGGGTTCAGCGGGCAATGAGCAGTTCTTC	CASSSPRGSAGNEQFF